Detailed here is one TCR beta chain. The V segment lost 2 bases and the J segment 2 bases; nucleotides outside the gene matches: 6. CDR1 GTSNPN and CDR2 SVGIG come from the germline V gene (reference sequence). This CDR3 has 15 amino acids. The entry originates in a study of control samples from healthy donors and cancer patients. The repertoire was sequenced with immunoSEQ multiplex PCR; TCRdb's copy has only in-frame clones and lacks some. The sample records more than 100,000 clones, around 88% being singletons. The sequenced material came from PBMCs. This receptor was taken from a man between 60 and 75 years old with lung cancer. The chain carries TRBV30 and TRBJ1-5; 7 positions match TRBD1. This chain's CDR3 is CAWSPNGQGNQPQHF. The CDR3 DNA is TGTGCCTGGAGTCCGAACGGACAGGGCAATCAGCCCCAGCATTTT.